This record looks at one T cell receptor beta chain sequence and its context. The CDR3 has 15 amino acids. Germline V gene lookup returns CDR1 SGHRS and CDR2 YFSETQ. V was shortened by 0 bases and J by 3 bases, with 12 bases between the two germline ends. This entry belongs to a study of CD8 T cells in Susac syndrome. The T cells that were sequenced for TCR beta were CD8+ and CD4+ cells from blood. Random hexamers were used to reverse transcribe roughly 0.45 to 1 ug of RNA. TCRdb ran MiXCR on the immunoSEQ multiplex PCR reads and lists one entry per CDR3 protein. Among 130,000 to 150,000 distinct CDR3 sequences listed, approximately 93% were seen once.

Sample: CD4+ T cells from PBMCs. The TCR comes from a human donor in good health. The gene calls are TRBV5-1 and TRBJ1-2; D unresolved. Here the CDR3 DNA reads TGCGCCAGCAGCTTGGGACCATTTGGGGACTATGGCTACACCTTC. This sequence encodes CASSLGPFGDYGYTF.